The clone carrying this TCR beta chain was detected a few times. The antigen is unknown. The junction departs from the called germline gene at one end, perhaps through a read error. The data are from a study of Tregs in tolerant kidney transplant recipients. Study-wide results and caveats: Antigen-driven expansion was suggested because donor-specific Tregs expanded more than all Tregs in tolerant patients. No direct test of biological reproducibility was done here. For some patients, primers changed over time, blocking nucleotide-level comparison. Tregs expanded with activated donor B cells seemed most donor-specific.

Per germline, CDR1 SNHLY and CDR2 FYNNEI. The CDR3 covers 11 residues. Recipients received nonmyeloablative bone marrow transplants from related graft donors, with transient mixed chimerism. The assay was immunoSEQ multiplex PCR, and TCRdb's table has in-frame clones only and misses some. The sample carries 80,000 or so clones, over 75% recorded once. This sequence joins TRBV2 and TRBJ2-7, with 7 bases that match TRBD1. This TCR was recovered from a human patient who received a combined kidney and bone marrow transplant. Some T cells may be transferred from the graft donor. This sample comprised CD4+ T cells from blood (PBMCs), obtained 24 months after the transplant. CDR3 amino acids: CASSVPGQADF. The CDR3 coding sequence is TGTGCCAGCAGTGTCCCTGGACAGGCGGACTTC.